These 15 T cell receptor beta chains share one sample of origin, sequenced in a study of T-cell memory formation after mild COVID-19. TCRdb re-called the 5' RACE reads with MiXCR, one entry per CDR3 protein. The sample records 350,000 to 400,000 distinct CDR3 sequences, about 15% being singletons. Input material: PBMCs or a T cell subset sorted from them (not recorded which). The receptors here all came from a man aged 18 to 29 who had mild COVID-19 (a few samples of this study predate the infection). Cell type and time point are not known.

This clonotype occurred a few times. The chain recombines TRBV7-9 with TRBJ2-1; D perhaps matches TRBD2 (6 bases). Trimming took off 4 bases at V and 11 bases at J, with 18 bases between the two ends. Germline CDR1 reads SEHNR; CDR2 reads FQNEAQ (reference sequence). This CDR3 comprises 14 residues. CDR3 coding DNA: TGTGCCAGCAGCTCGGGACTGCGGTACCTCCAGCAGTTCTTC. Its translation is CASSSGLRYLQQFF.

This clonotype showed up just a few times. The chain has TRBV5-1 and TRBJ2-3; TRBD2 matches at 8 bases. Germline assignment: CDR1 SGHRS and CDR2 YFSETQ. V shed 6 bases and J 3 bases; nucleotides not matched to a gene: 12. This CDR3 contains 16 residues. The CDR3 DNA reads TGCGCCAGCACGAATCCCCCGGGACTAGGGACAGATACGCAGTATTTT. Its translation is CASTNPPGLGTDTQYF.

There are many counts of this clonotype. The rearrangement links TRBV4-1 to TRBJ2-7; D is ambiguous. The CDR3 is 14 amino acids. Trimming stripped 0 bases from V and 3 bases from J, with 9 bases between. CDR1 is MGHRA, CDR2 YSYEKL, per germline. CDR3 DNA sequence: TGCGCCAGCAGCCAAGAAGGCGCAAACTACGAGCAGTACTTC. Amino acid sequence: CASSQEGANYEQYF.

J is TRBJ1-1 and V is TRBV7-9; 8 bases line up with TRBD1. The CDR3 extends over 15 amino acids. Germline CDR1 reads SEHNR; CDR2 reads FQNEAQ (reference sequence). V lost 5 bases and J lost 0; bases outside the gene matches: 5. The CDR3 loop reads CASSRTGFMNTEAFF. In DNA form, the CDR3 reads TGTGCCAGCAGCCGGACAGGGTTCATGAACACTGAAGCTTTCTTT.

The sample holds many counts of this clonotype. This chain uses TRBV7-9 with TRBJ2-5; 7 bases match TRBD2. The junction had 9 bases not matched to a gene; V was cut back by 5 bases and J by 6 bases. This CDR3 comprises 14 residues. Germline loops: CDR1 SEHNR, CDR2 FQNEAQ (reference sequence). The CDR3 region is CASSPSGTWQTQYF. In nucleotides, the CDR3 is TGTGCCAGCAGCCCGAGCGGGACTTGGCAGACCCAGTACTTC.

This clonotype was counted between two and nine times. This chain connects TRBV27 to TRBJ2-1; 8 nucleotides line up with TRBD2. Germline CDR1 and CDR2: MNHEY and SMNVEV (reference sequence). With 1 base clipped from V and 5 bases from J, the junction kept 4 bases outside the gene matches. This CDR3 comprises 15 residues. CDR3 bases: TGTGCCAGCAGTTTATTAGCGGGGCCTGACAATGAGCAGTTCTTC. Protein product: CASSLLAGPDNEQFF.

This clonotype was seen many times. The V gene is TRBV6-6, the J gene TRBJ1-5; D not certain. Germline assignment: CDR1 MNHNY and CDR2 SVGAGI (reference sequence). The CDR3 runs 13 residues. The germline V and J ends were trimmed by 3 bases and 7 bases, with 10 bases remaining between them. The CDR3 DNA follows: TGTGCCAGCAGTTATGGCTTGGGGCAGCCCCAGCATTTT. The encoded protein is CASSYGLGQPQHF.

This clonotype appeared a few times. The rearrangement joins TRBV5-1 to TRBJ2-7; D gene unclear. This CDR3 is 16 amino acids long. CDR1 is SGHRS and CDR2 is YFSETQ in the germline V gene. The germline V and J ends were trimmed by 0 bases and 5 bases, with 18 bases remaining between them. The CDR3 here is CASSLGSEKRAHEQYF. The CDR3 DNA is TGCGCCAGCAGCTTGGGGTCGGAGAAGAGAGCCCACGAGCAGTACTTC.

The V call is TRBV5-1, the J call TRBJ2-7, with 9 bases fitting TRBD2. Unmatched junction bases numbered 10, after V lost 4 bases and J lost 5 bases. CDR1 and CDR2 from the germline V gene are SGHRS and YFSETQ. This CDR3 is built from 15 residues. The DNA for the CDR3 is TGCGCCAGCAGCGGATATAGCGGGGGCGGCGACGAGCAGTACTTC. Translated, it gives CASSGYSGGGDEQYF.

This clonotype was counted ten times or more. The chain joins TRBV20-1 to TRBJ2-7; 10 bases are a match to TRBD1. CDR3 size: 15 residues. Unmatched junction bases numbered 13, after V lost 6 bases and J lost 5 bases. Germline lookup yields CDR1 DFQATT and CDR2 SNEGSKA (reference sequence). CDR3 sequence: CSAARWGQGINEQYF. The CDR3 DNA is TGCAGTGCCGCTAGGTGGGGACAGGGGATCAACGAGCAGTACTTC.

Comments on this clonotype: Relative to the germline gene, one junction end is altered; a read error may explain this. The rearrangement links TRBV6-5 to TRBJ1-5; D is uncertain. The germline V gene has CDR1 MNHEY and CDR2 SVGAGI. The CDR3 totals 15 residues. CDR3 nucleotide sequence: TGTGCAAGCAGGTGGAATTCTGGAAGCAATCAGCCCCAGCATTTT. Its protein product is CASRWNSGSNQPQHF.

This clonotype was counted at least ten times. The rearrangement joins TRBV4-2 to TRBJ2-5; D may correspond to TRBD1 or TRBD2 (5 bases each). The CDR3 runs to 15 residues. V shed 1 base and J shed 5 bases, with 14 bases lying between them. Germline CDR1 is LGHNA and CDR2 is YNFKEQ. The CDR3 protein is CASSQVGQGEETQYF. In nucleotides, the CDR3 is TGTGCCAGCAGCCAAGTTGGGCAGGGAGAGGAGACCCAGTACTTC.

J is TRBJ2-7 and V is TRBV10-3; D gene unclear. Germline-derived CDR1 and CDR2 are ENHRY and SYGVKD. The CDR3 length is 12 residues. Trimming cost V 10 bases and J 0 bases, with 10 bases left between them. CDR3 region: CATRTSSYEQYF. The DNA of the CDR3 is TGTGCCACCAGAACCAGCTCCTACGAGCAGTACTTC.

There are a few counts of this clonotype. Here the CDR3 DNA reads TGTGCCAGCAGTTGGGGGGAAGGCTACACCTTC. Its translation is CASSWGEGYTF. The genes are TRBV7-9 and TRBJ1-2, with D maybe TRBD1 (5 bases). The germline V gene has CDR1 SEHNR and CDR2 FQNEAQ (reference sequence). V lost 6 bases to trimming and J lost 8 bases, with 10 bases between them. The CDR3 runs 11 residues.

The chain carries TRBV9 and TRBJ1-3, with a weak D call TRBD1 (6 bases). Germline V lookup: CDR1 SGDLS, CDR2 YYNGEE. Trimming cost V 5 bases and J 4 bases, with 10 bases left between them. The CDR3 spans 13 residues. CDR3 amino acids: CASRSGVGNTIYF. CDR3 DNA sequence: TGTGCCAGCAGATCAGGGGTAGGAAACACCATATATTTT.